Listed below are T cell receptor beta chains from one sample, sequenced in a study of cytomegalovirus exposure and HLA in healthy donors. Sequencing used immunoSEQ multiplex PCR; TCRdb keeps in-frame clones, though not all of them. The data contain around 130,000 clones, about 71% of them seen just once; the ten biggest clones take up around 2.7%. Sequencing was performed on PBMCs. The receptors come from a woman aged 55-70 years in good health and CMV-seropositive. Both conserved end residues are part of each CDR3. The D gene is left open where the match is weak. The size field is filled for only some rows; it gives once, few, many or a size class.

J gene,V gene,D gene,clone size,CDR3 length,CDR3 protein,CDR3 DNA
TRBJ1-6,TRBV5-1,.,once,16,CASSLGLRQEETPLHF,TGCGCCAGCAGCTTGGGGTTGCGGCAGGAGGAGACACCCCTCCACTTT
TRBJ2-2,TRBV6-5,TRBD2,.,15,CASSYVGGTTGELFF,TGTGCCAGCAGTTATGTCGGGGGGACCACCGGGGAGCTGTTTTTT
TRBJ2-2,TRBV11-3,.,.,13,CASGAGGSGELFF,TGTGCCAGCGGGGCCGGAGGGTCCGGGGAGCTGTTTTTT
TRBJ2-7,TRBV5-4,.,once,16,CASSTQGGGTFDEQYF,TGTGCCAGCAGCACCCAGGGAGGCGGTACCTTCGACGAGCAGTACTTC
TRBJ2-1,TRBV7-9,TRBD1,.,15,CASSFGQGLYNEQFF,TGTGCCAGCAGCTTCGGACAGGGACTCTACAATGAGCAGTTCTTC
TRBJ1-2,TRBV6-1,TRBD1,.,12,CASSGQGYGYTF,TGTGCCAGCAGTGGACAGGGCTATGGCTACACCTTC
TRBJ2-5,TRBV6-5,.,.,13,CASSQGYQETQYF,TGTGCCAGCAGCCAGGGGTACCAAGAGACCCAGTACTTC
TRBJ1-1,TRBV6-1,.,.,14,CASSLQGLNTEAFF,TGTGCCAGCAGTCTACAGGGTTTGAACACTGAAGCTTTCTTT
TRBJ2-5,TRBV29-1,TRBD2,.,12,CSATSGQETQYF,TGCAGCGCCACTAGCGGTCAAGAGACCCAGTACTTC
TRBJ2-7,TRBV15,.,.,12,CATTQTGSEQYF,TGTGCCACCACCCAAACAGGATCCGAGCAGTACTTC
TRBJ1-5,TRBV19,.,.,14,CASSIYTGNQPQHF,TGTGCCAGTAGTATATATACAGGGAATCAGCCCCAGCATTTT
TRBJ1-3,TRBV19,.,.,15,CASSTNRVSANTIYF,TGTGCCAGTAGTACAAACAGGGTTTCGGCGAACACCATATATTTT
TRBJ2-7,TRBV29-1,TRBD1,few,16,CSLRDREAKSSYEQYF,TGCAGCCTAAGGGACAGGGAAGCTAAAAGCTCCTACGAGCAGTACTTC
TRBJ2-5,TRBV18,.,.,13,CASSPRSEETQYF,TGTGCCAGCTCACCACGAAGCGAGGAGACCCAGTACTTC
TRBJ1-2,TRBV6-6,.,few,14,CASRYGREFYGYTF,TGTGCCAGCAGATACGGACGGGAGTTCTATGGCTACACCTTC
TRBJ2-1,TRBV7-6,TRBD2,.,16,CASSLVSGGPMNEQFF,TGTGCCAGCAGCTTAGTGAGCGGGGGCCCTATGAATGAGCAGTTCTTC
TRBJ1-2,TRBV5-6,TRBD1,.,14,CASSWGQKNYGYTF,TGTGCCAGCAGCTGGGGACAGAAAAACTATGGCTACACCTTC
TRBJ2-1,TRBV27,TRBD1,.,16,CASSLRTGKGYNEQFF,TGTGCCAGCAGCCTAAGGACAGGGAAAGGTTACAATGAGCAGTTCTTC
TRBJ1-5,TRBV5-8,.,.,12,CASSGEAQPQHF,TGTGCCAGCAGCGGGGAGGCCCAGCCCCAGCATTTT
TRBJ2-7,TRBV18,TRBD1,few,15,CASSPGTGTTYEQYF,TGTGCCAGCTCACCGGGGACAGGGACTACCTACGAGCAGTACTTC
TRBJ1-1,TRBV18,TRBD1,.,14,CASSPDRANTEAFF,TGTGCCAGCTCACCTGACAGGGCGAACACTGAAGCTTTCTTT
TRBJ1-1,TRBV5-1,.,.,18,CASTRMPPAGSMNTEAFF,TGCGCCAGCACCCGGATGCCCCCCGCGGGGTCAATGAACACTGAAGCTTTCTTT
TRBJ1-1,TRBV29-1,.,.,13,CSVEGAGYTEAFF,TGCAGCGTTGAAGGGGCGGGTTACACTGAAGCTTTCTTT
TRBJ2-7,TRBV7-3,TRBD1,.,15,CASSSQPGQGYEQYF,TGTGCCAGCAGCTCCCAACCGGGACAGGGTTACGAGCAGTACTTC
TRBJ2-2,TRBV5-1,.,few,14,CASSGAGPTGELFF,TGCGCCAGCAGCGGGGCGGGGCCCACCGGGGAGCTGTTTTTT
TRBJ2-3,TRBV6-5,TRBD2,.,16,CASSYILAGGKDTQYF,TGTGCCAGCAGTTACATTCTAGCGGGGGGGAAAGATACGCAGTATTTT
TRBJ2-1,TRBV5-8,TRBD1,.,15,CASSFGQVSYNEQFF,TGTGCCAGCAGCTTCGGACAGGTTTCCTACAATGAGCAGTTCTTC
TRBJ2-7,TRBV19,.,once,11,CASSALQTYYF,TGTGCCAGTAGTGCCCTCCAGACATACTACTTC
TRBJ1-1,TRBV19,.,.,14,CASIPRQAYTEAFF,TGTGCCAGTATCCCTAGACAGGCATACACTGAAGCTTTCTTT
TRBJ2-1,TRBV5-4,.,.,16,CASSLRGGWTYNEQFF,TGTGCCAGCAGCTTGAGGGGTGGATGGACCTACAATGAGCAGTTCTTC
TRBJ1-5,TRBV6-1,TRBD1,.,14,CASRGQIDNQPQHF,TGTGCCAGCAGGGGACAGATTGACAATCAGCCCCAGCATTTT
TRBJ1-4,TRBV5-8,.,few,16,CASSLAGRQTNEKLFF,TGTGCCAGCAGCCTAGCAGGGAGGCAAACTAATGAAAAACTGTTTTTT
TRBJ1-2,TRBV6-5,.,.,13,CASRKTADYGYTF,TGTGCCAGCAGGAAGACAGCAGACTATGGCTACACCTTC
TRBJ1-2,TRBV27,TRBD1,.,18,CASTLGPGQGPSNYGYTF,TGTGCCAGCACCTTGGGACCGGGACAGGGGCCATCAAACTATGGCTACACCTTC
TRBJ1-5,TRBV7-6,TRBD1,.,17,CASSLFGSGGSNQPQHF,TGTGCCAGCAGCTTATTCGGTTCAGGGGGATCAAATCAGCCCCAGCATTTT
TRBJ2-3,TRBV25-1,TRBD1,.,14,CASNPDRGADTQYF,TGTGCCAGTAATCCGGACAGGGGTGCAGATACGCAGTATTTT
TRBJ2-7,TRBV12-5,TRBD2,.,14,CASGFSGGAYEQYF,TGTGCTAGTGGTTTCTCGGGGGGGGCCTACGAGCAGTACTTC
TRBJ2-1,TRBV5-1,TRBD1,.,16,CASSLAGTVLGNEQFF,TGCGCCAGCAGCTTGGCAGGGACAGTCCTGGGGAATGAGCAGTTCTTC
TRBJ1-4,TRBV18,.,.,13,CAAAGGTNEKLFF,TGTGCCGCCGCGGGGGGAACTAATGAAAAACTGTTTTTT
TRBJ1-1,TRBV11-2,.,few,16,CASSFLTAPSNTEAFF,TGTGCCAGCAGCTTCTTGACAGCTCCCTCGAACACTGAAGCTTTCTTT
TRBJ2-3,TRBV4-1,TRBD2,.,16,CASSQEPSGGTDTQYF,TGCGCCAGCAGCCAAGAGCCTAGCGGCGGCACAGATACGCAGTATTTT
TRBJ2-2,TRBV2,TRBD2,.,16,CASSDLLAGGAGELFF,TGTGCCAGCAGTGACCTACTAGCGGGGGGAGCCGGGGAGCTGTTTTTT
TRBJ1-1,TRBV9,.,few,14,CASSVEGRGTEAFF,TGTGCCAGCAGCGTAGAGGGCAGGGGCACTGAAGCTTTCTTT
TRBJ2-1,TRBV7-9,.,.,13,CASSLDGGNEQFF,TGTGCCAGCAGCTTAGATGGGGGGAATGAGCAGTTCTTC
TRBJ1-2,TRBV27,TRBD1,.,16,CASSVGTGLEGYGYTF,TGTGCCAGCAGTGTCGGGACAGGGTTGGAAGGCTATGGCTACACCTTC
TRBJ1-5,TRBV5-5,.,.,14,CASSFRFSNQPQHF,TGTGCCAGCAGCTTCAGATTTAGCAATCAGCCCCAGCATTTT
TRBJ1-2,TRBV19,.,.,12,CASSTPGQLVAF,TGTGCCAGTAGTACCCCCGGACAGCTCGTGGCCTTC
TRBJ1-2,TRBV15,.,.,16,CATSRDPNRARLGYTF,TGTGCCACCAGCAGAGATCCGAACAGGGCGCGCCTCGGCTACACCTTC